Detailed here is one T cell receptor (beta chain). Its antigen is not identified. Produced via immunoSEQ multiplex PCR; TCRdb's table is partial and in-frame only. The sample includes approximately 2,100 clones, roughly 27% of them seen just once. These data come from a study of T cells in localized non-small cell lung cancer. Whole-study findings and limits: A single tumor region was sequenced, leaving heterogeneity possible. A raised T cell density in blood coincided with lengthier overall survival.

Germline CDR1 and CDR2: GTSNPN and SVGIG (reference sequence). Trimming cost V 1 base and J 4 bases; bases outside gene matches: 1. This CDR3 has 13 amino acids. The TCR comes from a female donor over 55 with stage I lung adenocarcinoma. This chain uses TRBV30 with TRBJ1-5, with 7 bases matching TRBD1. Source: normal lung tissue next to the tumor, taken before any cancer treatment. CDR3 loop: CAWSGQGNQPQHF. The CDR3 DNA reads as TGTGCCTGGAGTGGACAGGGAAATCAGCCCCAGCATTTT.